A single sample gave rise to the 15 T cell receptor beta chains below, sequenced in a study of control samples from healthy donors and cancer patients (dated by TCRdb to the early 2020s). Libraries came from the immunoSEQ multiplex PCR assay. Entries here come from immuneACCESS through TCRdb and include only in-frame sequences with V and J called. Some clones fail to appear in such tables; in the studies checked, an unresolved V gene covers under half of the shortfall, and the cause of the remainder is unknown. This sample lists fewer than 100,000 clones; roughly 82% were detected once. The top ten clonotypes cover approximately 9.8% of the sample. Material for sequencing was blood. The receptors stem from a woman aged 60 to 75 in good health.

This chain uses TRBV28 with TRBJ1-2; a possible D gene is TRBD1 (5 bases). The CDR3 is 16 residues long. Germline lookup yields CDR1 MDHEN and CDR2 SYDVKM. V lost 8 bases and J 3 bases, leaving 22 bases between the germline ends. The DNA of the CDR3 is TGTGCCAGCGGTTCCCCCGGGGGAACCGGGGACTATGGCTACACCTTC. This translates into CASGSPGGTGDYGYTF.

The chain links TRBV28 to TRBJ2-1; D is unresolved. The CDR3 extends over 13 amino acids. V dropped 4 bases and J dropped 4 bases, with 8 bases sitting between them. Germline V CDR1 and CDR2: MDHEN, SYDVKM. Here the CDR3 reads CASSSRQYNEQFF. The CDR3 DNA follows: TGTGCCAGCAGTTCGAGGCAATACAATGAGCAGTTCTTC.

As concerns this clone: One junction end disagrees with the germline gene, perhaps due to a read error. The chain links TRBV29-1 to TRBJ2-1; 12 positions agree with TRBD2. Looked up from germline, CDR1 is SQVTM and CDR2 is ANQGSEA. The CDR3 loop spans 14 amino acids. The CDR3 DNA is TGCAGCGGGACTAGCGGGGCCTCCCACAATGAGCAGTTCTTC. It translates to CSGTSGASHNEQFF.

The chain combines TRBV5-6 with TRBJ1-5; a possible D gene is TRBD1 (5 bases). The CDR3 extends over 16 amino acids. Germline loops: CDR1 SGHDT, CDR2 YYEEEE. V was cut by 0 bases and J by 1 base, with 11 bases left in between. In DNA form, the CDR3 reads TGTGCCAGCAGCTTGGGGGGCATCCTAAGCAATCAGCCCCAGCATTTT. Encoded protein: CASSLGGILSNQPQHF.

The chain has TRBV11-2 and TRBJ2-5; TRBD2 aligns across 7 bases. In germline, CDR1 is SGHAT, CDR2 FQNNGV. The CDR3 extends over 16 amino acids. The V and J ends lost 4 bases and 4 bases, in that order; junction bases with no gene match: 12. The CDR3 coding sequence is TGTGCCAGCAGCTCCGGTGGGGGGGGAGTTCGAGAGACCCAGTACTTC. It yields the protein CASSSGGGGVRETQYF.

The rearrangement joins TRBV19 to TRBJ2-1; weak D call: TRBD2 (5 bases). CDR3 size: 15 residues. Trimming took 7 bases from V and 1 from J, leaving 14 bases between them. Looked up from germline, CDR1 is LNHDA and CDR2 is SQIVND (reference sequence). This chain's CDR3 is CASTKTTGSYNEQFF. CDR3 DNA: TGTGCCAGTACTAAAACAACGGGGTCCTACAATGAGCAGTTCTTC.

V is TRBV18 and J is TRBJ1-5; D ambiguous. Trimming took 0 bases from V and 7 from J, leaving 10 bases between them. This CDR3 spans 14 amino acids. Germline V gene lookup returns CDR1 KGHSH and CDR2 LQKENI. The CDR3 protein is CASSPPGSTQPQHF. Written as DNA, the CDR3 is TGTGCCAGCTCACCACCCGGATCGACCCAGCCCCAGCATTTT.

The rearrangement joins TRBV5-1 to TRBJ2-1; 7 bases match TRBD2. The germline CDR1 and CDR2 sequences are SGHRS and YFSETQ. J was trimmed by 8 bases and V by 1 base; bases with no gene match: 9. The CDR3 contains 15 residues. The CDR3 DNA is TGCGCCAGCAGCTTGAATGGCGGGAGAGGTGATGAGCAGTTCTTC. It specifies CASSLNGGRGDEQFF.

The gene calls are TRBV18 and TRBJ1-2; 8 bases are a match to TRBD1. Germline values: CDR1 KGHSH, CDR2 LQKENI. CDR3 length: 13 residues. V lost 3 bases, J lost 7 bases, and 4 bases stayed unmatched. The CDR3 is CASSPTGVAGYTF. CDR3 nucleotides: TGTGCCAGCTCACCGACAGGGGTGGCTGGCTACACCTTC.

CDR3 loop: CAWAIGRADTEAFF. DNA for the CDR3: TGTGCCTGGGCCATAGGGAGGGCGGACACTGAAGCTTTCTTT. The chain carries TRBV30 and TRBJ1-1; D is uncertain. Germline CDR1 is GTSNPN and CDR2 is SVGIG (reference sequence). Trimming took off 5 bases at V and 3 bases at J, with 16 bases between the two ends. CDR3 length equals 14 residues.

V and J are TRBV5-1 and TRBJ2-5, with 8 bases lining up with TRBD2. V trimming: 1 base; J trimming: 5 bases; junction bases outside the gene matches: 1. Germline CDR1 and CDR2: SGHRS and YFSETQ. The CDR3 sequence is 13 residues long. The CDR3 region is CASSLSGGETQYF. The CDR3 nucleotides are TGCGCCAGCAGCTTGTCGGGAGGGGAGACCCAGTACTTC. The full variable domain, its missing parts supplied by reference TRBV5-1 and TRBJ2-5, is KAGVTQTPRYLIKTRGQQVTLSCSPISGHRSVSWYQQTPGQGLQFLFEYFSETQRNKGNFPGRFSGRQFSNSRSEMNVSTLELGDSALYLCASSLSGGETQYFGPGTRLLVL.

The gene calls are TRBV5-8 and TRBJ1-5, with D perhaps matching TRBD1 (5 bases). CDR1 is SGHTS, CDR2 YDEGEE, per germline. This CDR3 spans 17 amino acids. Trimming removed 0 bases from V and 5 bases from J, with 18 bases in between. The CDR3 DNA follows: TGTGCCAGCAGCTTGGTCATCGGGGGGAAGGCCGATCAGCCCCAGCATTTT. Translation gives CASSLVIGGKADQPQHF.

The rearrangement joins TRBV3-1 (or the pseudogene TRBV3-2) to TRBJ1-2; D is ambiguous. Trimming took 1 base from V and 2 from J, leaving 8 bases between them. The CDR3 runs to 14 residues. Germline CDR1 LGHDT, CDR2 YNNKEL (reference sequence). This CDR3 is CASSQGTHNYGYTF. CDR3 DNA sequence: TGTGCCAGCAGCCAAGGGACTCACAACTATGGCTACACCTTC.

The chain joins TRBV27 to TRBJ2-3; 8 positions match TRBD1. This CDR3 region has 17 residues. The germline V gene has CDR1 MNHEY and CDR2 SMNVEV (reference sequence). V gave up 2 bases and J gave up 0 bases; unmatched junction bases: 7. CDR3 residues: CASSLRTGLSSTDTQYF. CDR3 DNA: TGTGCCAGCAGTTTAAGGACAGGGTTATCTAGCACAGATACGCAGTATTTT.

The V call is TRBV27, the J call TRBJ2-1; D is unclear. Germline V gives CDR1 MNHEY, CDR2 SMNVEV (reference sequence). Deletions cut 0 bases from V and 8 bases from J, with 20 bases between. CDR3 length equals 17 residues. This CDR3 is CASSLSRRYGSQDEQFF. The CDR3 region has the DNA TGTGCCAGCAGTTTATCTAGGCGGTACGGGTCGCAGGATGAGCAGTTCTTC.